This entry lists 17 T cell receptor beta chains sequenced from one sample in a study of beta chain features in type 1 diabetes. The entirety of the isolated RNA underwent reverse transcription, so expressed TCRB transcripts were sequenced. TCRdb's table, derived via immunoSEQ multiplex PCR, lists solely in-frame clones and lacks some. The table shows about 270,000 clones, with 11% to 15% occurring only once. Sequencing input: naive CD4+ T cells from blood. The receptors originated from a woman in her thirties or forties in good health.

This clone has a handful of counts. The rearrangement links TRBV18 to TRBJ2-1, with 7 bases identical to TRBD1. CDR1 KGHSH and CDR2 LQKENI come from the germline V gene. With V trimmed by 1 base and J by 6 bases, 6 bases remained unmatched. The CDR3 sequence is 15 residues long. CDR3 DNA sequence: TGTGCCAGCTCACCACTAACAGGGGTTGGCAATGAGCAGTTCTTC. Its protein is CASSPLTGVGNEQFF.

The CDR3 DNA follows: TGTGCCAGCTCACCGGCCCTCGGTTCGACGAGGAGCTCCTATAATTCACCCCTCCACTTT. Protein: CASSPALGSTRSSYNSPLHF. The gene calls are TRBV18 and TRBJ1-6; the D is unclear. Trimming removed 3 bases from V and 0 bases from J, with 21 bases in between. The germline CDR1 and CDR2 sequences are KGHSH and LQKENI. This CDR3 comprises 20 residues.

This clone was observed a handful of times. The rearrangement links TRBV28 to TRBJ2-5, with TRBD1 matching over 11 bases. CDR1 MDHEN and CDR2 SYDVKM come from the germline V gene. This CDR3 comprises 17 residues. V gave up 2 bases and J gave up 3 bases; unmatched junction bases: 8. CDR3 DNA: TGTGCCAGCAGTTTACACACTGGACAGGGGGCTAAAGAGACCCAGTACTTC. As protein: CASSLHTGQGAKETQYF.

On this clone: The junction departs from the called germline gene at one end, perhaps through a read error. Other DNA sequences of this sample code for an identical CDR3. The chain carries TRBV4-2 and TRBJ1-2; TRBD1 might be the D (5 bases). CDR1 LGHNA and CDR2 YNFKEQ come from the germline V gene. The CDR3 covers 14 residues. For the CDR3, the DNA is TGTGCCAGTAGCCAAGGGTCGGGGGACTATGGCTACACCTTC. Amino acid sequence: CASSQGSGDYGYTF.

The rearrangement joins TRBV5-1 to TRBJ2-3, with 8 bases aligning to TRBD2. The CDR3 is made up of 14 amino acids. Per the germline V gene, CDR1 is SGHRS and CDR2 is YFSETQ. V shed 0 bases and J 4 bases; nucleotides not matched to a gene: 1. This CDR3 is CASSLAGGPDTQYF. The CDR3 coding sequence is TGCGCCAGCAGCTTGGCGGGGGGGCCAGATACGCAGTATTTT.

In this sample, this clone turned up a few times. The gene calls are TRBV4-2 and TRBJ2-2; 10 nucleotides line up with TRBD2. Germline-derived CDR1 and CDR2 are LGHNA and YNFKEQ. J gave up 5 bases and V 4 bases, and 10 bases lay outside the gene matches. The length of the CDR3 is 17 residues. In nucleotides, the CDR3 is TGTGCCAGCAGCCCCCTCAGCGGGGGGGCAAATACCGGGGAGCTGTTTTTT. Translation gives CASSPLSGGANTGELFF.

This clone was picked up a small number of times. The genes are TRBV29-1 and TRBJ1-1; no clear D gene. The germline V gene encodes CDR1 SQVTM and CDR2 ANQGSEA. This CDR3 contains 12 residues. The ends were cut back, 3 bases at V and 0 bases at J, with 5 bases in the middle. The CDR3 coding sequence is TGCAGCGTTGATTCCGTGAACACTGAAGCTTTCTTT. It codes for CSVDSVNTEAFF.

This clone was seen only once. The DNA for the CDR3 is TGTGCCAGCAGCTCTGGACAGTTACAAGAGACCCAGTACTTC. Translating it yields CASSSGQLQETQYF. The chain carries TRBV5-4 and TRBJ2-5, with D tentatively TRBD1 (6 bases). Trimming took 3 bases from V and 2 from J, leaving 11 bases between them. The CDR3 extends over 14 amino acids. CDR1 and CDR2 from the germline V gene are SGHNT and YYREEE (reference sequence).

This clone was counted between two and nine times. CDR3 coding DNA: TGTGCCAGCAGTGAAGCCTTACCGGGACAGGGACCAGATACGCAGTATTTT. Translation gives CASSEALPGQGPDTQYF. The V gene is TRBV2, the J gene TRBJ2-3, with 9 bases fitting TRBD1. The V gene's germline CDR1 is SNHLY and CDR2 FYNNEI. V trimming: 0 bases; J trimming: 4 bases; junction bases outside the gene matches: 8. The CDR3 sequence is 17 residues long. The full variable domain, completed using reference TRBV2 and TRBJ2-3, is EPEVTQTPSHQVTQMGQEVILRCVPISNHLYFYWYRQILGQKVEFLVSFYNNEISEKSEIFDDQFSVERPDGSNFTLKIRSTKLEDSAMYFCASSEALPGQGPDTQYFGPGTRLTVL.

The chain uses TRBV10-1 and TRBJ2-1, with TRBD2 matching 8 bases. The CDR3 length is 15 residues. The trim removed 2 bases at V and 4 bases at J, leaving 4 bases unmatched. Germline CDR1 is WNHNN and CDR2 is SYGVQD (reference sequence). DNA for the CDR3: TGCGCCAGCAGTGAGGGGGTAGCGGGGTACAATGAGCAGTTCTTC. It is translated as CASSEGVAGYNEQFF.

The sample holds a few counts of this clone. The chain links TRBV5-1 to TRBJ2-1; 8 positions agree with TRBD1. Per germline, CDR1 SGHRS and CDR2 YFSETQ. The CDR3 sequence is 15 residues long. V dropped 4 bases and J dropped 6; count of bases not matched to a gene: 9. CDR3 sequence reads: CASSLGQGMFNEQFF. DNA for the CDR3: TGCGCCAGCAGCCTCGGACAGGGCATGTTCAATGAGCAGTTCTTC.

This clone occurred a few times. This chain joins TRBV6-6 and TRBJ1-5; tentatively, D is TRBD1 (6 bases). The CDR3 runs 15 residues. V lost 6 bases to trimming and J lost 0 bases, with 12 bases between them. Germline CDR1 and CDR2: MNHNY and SVGAGI (reference sequence). CDR3 coding DNA: TGTGCCAGCAGGCACAGGGCCAATAGCAATCAGCCCCAGCATTTT. Translated, it gives CASRHRANSNQPQHF.

V usage is TRBV5-1 and J usage is TRBJ2-1; 8 nucleotides match TRBD2. The CDR3 has 15 residues. With V trimmed by 6 bases and J by 4 bases, 9 bases remained unmatched. The germline V gene has CDR1 SGHRS and CDR2 YFSETQ. CDR3 region: CASKVRAGEYNEQFF. The DNA for the CDR3 is TGCGCCAGCAAGGTCCGAGCGGGGGAATACAATGAGCAGTTCTTC.

The chain joins TRBV9 to TRBJ1-1; D possibly corresponds to TRBD1 (5 bases). Germline lookup yields CDR1 SGDLS and CDR2 YYNGEE. V lost 3 bases and J 4 bases, leaving 13 bases between the germline ends. The CDR3 has 14 amino acids. CDR3 DNA sequence: TGTGCCAGCAGCGCCCGAGTGGGGGGCACTGAAGCTTTCTTT. This codes for CASSARVGGTEAFF.

This clone has more than one count but fewer than ten. J is TRBJ2-3 and V is TRBV29-1; D call uncertain. V was pared by 4 bases and J by 2 bases, with 19 bases between. CDR1 is SQVTM and CDR2 is ANQGSEA in the germline V gene. This CDR3 is built from 16 residues. The CDR3 here is CSVVGGTADVTDTQYF. The CDR3 DNA follows: TGCAGCGTTGTTGGTGGCACAGCCGACGTCACAGATACGCAGTATTTT.

This clone was counted between two and nine times. The chain combines TRBV27 with TRBJ2-1, with D unresolved. The CDR3 is 14 amino acids. V gave up 6 bases and J gave up 5 bases, with 14 bases separating them. Germline V gene data show CDR1 as MNHEY and CDR2 as SMNVEV (reference sequence). CDR3 in DNA: TGTGCCAGCAGCTCGGCCTACCGGGACAATGAGCAGTTCTTC. Translating it yields CASSSAYRDNEQFF.

This clone was counted between two and nine times. J is TRBJ1-5 and V is TRBV19, with D unclear. Trimming removed 3 bases at V and 5 bases at J, with 11 bases between. The length of the CDR3 is 14 residues. CDR1 is LNHDA and CDR2 is SQIVND in the germline V gene (reference sequence). The CDR3 DNA reads TGTGCCAGTAGTATCCCGGTGTCTTATCAGCCCCAGCATTTT. Residues: CASSIPVSYQPQHF. The full variable domain, in which reference TRBV19 and TRBJ1-5 provide the parts outside the CDR3, is DGGITQSPKYLFRKEGQNVTLSCEQNLNHDAMYWYRQDPGQGLRLIYYSQIVNDFQKGDIAEGYSVSREKKESFPLTVTSAQKNPTAFYLCASSIPVSYQPQHFGDGTRLSIL.